The 8 T cell receptor beta chains below all came from one sample that was sequenced in a study of blood T cell repertoires in COVID-19. Measured with immunoSEQ multiplex PCR; TCRdb has only the in-frame clones, and not every one. The sample comprises 76,000 or so clones, around 90% of which are singletons, and around 7.9% rests with the top ten. The sequencing input was peripheral blood. These receptors all stem from a young man with acute or convalescent COVID-19.

The V call is TRBV18, the J call TRBJ1-1; D perhaps matches TRBD1 (6 bases). The CDR3 extends over 14 amino acids. V was trimmed by 3 bases and J by 7 bases, leaving 15 bases between them. Germline CDR1 and CDR2: KGHSH and LQKENI. CDR3: CASSPGGGLGEAFF. The CDR3 DNA follows: TGTGCCAGCTCACCTGGGGGGGGCTTGGGTGAAGCTTTCTTT.

The J gene is TRBJ2-1, the V gene TRBV7-2, with a possible D match to TRBD2 (6 bases). The V end lost 9 bases, the J end lost 8 bases, and 23 bases lay between the germline ends. This CDR3 spans 15 amino acids. Germline V gene sequence: CDR1 SGHTA, CDR2 FQGNSA. CDR3 DNA: TGTGCCAGTCAAATTTTAGCGGAGGGTGGGGATGAGCAGTTCTTC. It encodes CASQILAEGGDEQFF.

This clone has just one count. The rearrangement links TRBV7-2 to TRBJ2-4; weak D call: TRBD2 (5 bases). The length of the CDR3 is 15 residues. The germline CDR1 and CDR2 sequences are SGHTA and FQGNSA. The germline V and J ends were trimmed by 0 bases and 3 bases, with 9 bases remaining between them. CDR3 sequence: CASSLANGVKNIQYF. The CDR3 DNA reads as TGTGCCAGCAGCTTAGCAAACGGGGTCAAAAACATTCAGTACTTC.

The chain recombines TRBV24-1 with TRBJ2-1; D gene ambiguous. Germline V gene lookup returns CDR1 KGHDR and CDR2 SFDVKD. Trimming shortened V by 4 bases and J by 7 bases, and 13 bases separated the two germline ends. This CDR3 region has 14 residues. The CDR3 sequence: CATSDTVLGNEQFF. CDR3 nucleotide sequence: TGTGCCACCAGTGACACCGTGCTAGGTAATGAGCAGTTCTTC.

The rearrangement links TRBV6-1 to TRBJ1-5; D is unclear. This CDR3 region has 16 residues. From germline, CDR1 is MNHNS and CDR2 SASEGT. V lost 4 bases to trimming and J lost 7 bases, with 20 bases between them. The CDR3 spells CASSALGVTGGQPQHF. Written as DNA, the CDR3 is TGTGCCAGCAGTGCCCTGGGCGTTACCGGAGGCCAGCCCCAGCATTTT.

The V and J genes are TRBV3-1 (or the pseudogene TRBV3-2) and TRBJ1-2, with D hard to call. The germline V gene encodes CDR1 LGHDT and CDR2 YNNKEL (reference sequence). Trimming took off 4 bases at V and 4 bases at J, with 10 bases between the two ends. This CDR3 comprises 13 residues. The CDR3 is CASSPQFLYGYTF. The CDR3 DNA is TGTGCCAGCAGCCCACAGTTCCTCTATGGCTACACCTTC.

Points on this clone: A read error may account for a junction end that differs from germline. The V call is TRBV6-5, the J call TRBJ2-1; TRBD2 aligns across 9 bases. The germline V gene has CDR1 MNHEY and CDR2 SVGAGI. The CDR3 runs to 13 residues. The CDR3 sequence: CASSRGEGTSRIF. The CDR3 DNA follows: TGTGCCAGCAGTCGGGGGGAAGGGACTAGCAGGATCTTC.

The chain uses TRBV6-5 and TRBJ2-7; a possible D gene is TRBD1 (6 bases). The germline gives CDR1 MNHEY, CDR2 SVGAGI. The CDR3 is made up of 13 amino acids. Trimming pared 11 bases from V and 0 bases from J, leaving 14 bases between. Written as DNA, the CDR3 is TGTGCCGGCCCCTGGGACAACTCCTACGAGCAGTACTTC. It codes for CAGPWDNSYEQYF.